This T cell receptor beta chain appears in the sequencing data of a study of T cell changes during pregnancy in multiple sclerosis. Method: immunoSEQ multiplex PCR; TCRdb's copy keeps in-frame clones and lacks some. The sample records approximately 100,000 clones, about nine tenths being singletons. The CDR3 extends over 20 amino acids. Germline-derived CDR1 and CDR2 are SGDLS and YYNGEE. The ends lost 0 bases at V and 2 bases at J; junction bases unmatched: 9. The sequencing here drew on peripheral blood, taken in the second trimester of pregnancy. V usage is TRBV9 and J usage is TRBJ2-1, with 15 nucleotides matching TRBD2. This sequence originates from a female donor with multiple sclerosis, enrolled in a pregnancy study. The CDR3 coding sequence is TGTGCCAGCAGCGTAGGGAGGGGACTAGCGGGGGGAGGGGCCTACAATGAGCAGTTCTTC. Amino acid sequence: CASSVGRGLAGGGAYNEQFF.